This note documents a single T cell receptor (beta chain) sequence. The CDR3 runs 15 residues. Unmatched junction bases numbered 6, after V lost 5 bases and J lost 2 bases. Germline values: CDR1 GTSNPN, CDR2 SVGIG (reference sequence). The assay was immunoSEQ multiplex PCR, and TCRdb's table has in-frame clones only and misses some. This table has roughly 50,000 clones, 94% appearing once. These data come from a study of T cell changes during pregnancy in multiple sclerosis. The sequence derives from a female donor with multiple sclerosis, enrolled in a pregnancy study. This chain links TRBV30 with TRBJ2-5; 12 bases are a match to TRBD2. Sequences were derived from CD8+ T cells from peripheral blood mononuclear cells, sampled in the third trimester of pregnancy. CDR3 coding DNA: TGTGCCTGGGAGCCGACTAGCGGGAGTCAAGAGACCCAGTACTTC. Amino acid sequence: CAWEPTSGSQETQYF.